The TCR beta chain described here comes from a study of blood T cells in healthy people across ages. A sample-barcoded 5' primer and a J-beta primer mix were used in a second PCR of roughly 7 to 12 cycles. Template switching added a 12-random-nucleotide identifier to every cDNA molecule. Each CDR3 protein is one row after TCRdb ran MiXCR on the 5' RACE reads. The sample lists roughly 500,000 distinct CDR3 sequences, roughly a quarter occurring once. The CDR3 length is 15 residues. From germline, CDR1 is DFQATT and CDR2 SNEGSKA (reference sequence). V lost 6 bases to trimming and J lost 3 bases; unmatched junction nucleotides: 5.

The V call is TRBV20-1, the J call TRBJ2-3; TRBD2 aligns across 14 bases. The source material was blood. The receptor was derived from a woman in her sixties or seventies in good health. CDR3 region: CSAPTSGGVTDTQYF. CDR3 sequence (DNA): TGCAGTGCCCCGACTAGCGGGGGGGTAACAGATACGCAGTATTTT.